This passage covers 23 T cell receptor beta chains from one sample sequenced in a study of cytomegalovirus exposure and HLA in healthy donors. Use of 60 Vbeta and 13 Jbeta primers characterized the PCR. Measured with immunoSEQ multiplex PCR; TCRdb has only the in-frame clones, and not every one. The table lists roughly 120,000 clones, less than 80% of them singletons. Sequenced material: PBMCs. Receptors were obtained from a woman between 50 and 59 years old in good health and CMV-seropositive.

This clone came up a few times. V gene TRBV4-3 combines with J gene TRBJ1-4; 7 bases align to TRBD1. Germline V gene lookup returns CDR1 LGHNA and CDR2 YSLEER. The CDR3 has 16 residues. The V segment lost 5 bases and the J segment 0 bases; nucleotides outside the gene matches: 6. The DNA of the CDR3 is TGCGCCAGCAGCGAACGACAGGGTCCAACTAATGAAAAACTGTTTTTT. It encodes CASSERQGPTNEKLFF.

As DNA, the CDR3 is TGTGCCAGCAGCGTAGATCAGCCGGGGGAAGCCGCGAACACTGAAGCTTTCTTT. Protein product: CASSVDQPGEAANTEAFF. The genes are TRBV9 and TRBJ1-1, with a tentative D call TRBD1 (5 bases). The CDR3 is 18 residues long. Looked up from germline, CDR1 is SGDLS and CDR2 is YYNGEE. With 0 bases removed from V and 1 base from J, the gap between germline ends came to 19 bases.

This chain links TRBV7-2 with TRBJ2-7; maybe TRBD1 (6 bases). V lost 2 bases to trimming and J lost 3 bases, with 11 bases between them. CDR3 size: 14 residues. Germline CDR1 and CDR2: SGHTA and FQGNSA. CDR3 region: CASSLIGTSYEQYF. The CDR3 nucleotides read TGTGCCAGCAGCTTAATAGGGACAAGCTACGAGCAGTACTTC.

The J gene is TRBJ1-6, the V gene TRBV6-1; tentative D call: TRBD1 (6 bases). The CDR3 is 17 residues long. CDR1 is MNHNS, CDR2 SASEGT, per germline. Trimming took off 2 bases at V and 5 bases at J, with 16 bases between the two ends. For the CDR3, the DNA is TGTGCCAGCAGTGAATCCATCGGGGGGGCCGATAATTCACCCCTCCACTTT. It is translated as CASSESIGGADNSPLHF.

This clone has a single count. The V gene is TRBV7-9, the J gene TRBJ1-1, with unresolved D. With 1 base removed from V and 7 bases from J, the gap between germline ends came to 10 bases. The CDR3 runs 13 residues. CDR1 and CDR2 (germline): SEHNR, FQNEAQ (reference sequence). CDR3 in amino acids: CASSLGEIDEAFF. CDR3 nucleotide sequence: TGTGCCAGCAGCTTAGGGGAGATAGATGAAGCTTTCTTT.

The chain links TRBV10-3 to TRBJ1-3; D not certain. CDR1 and CDR2 from the germline V gene are ENHRY and SYGVKD. V lost 4 bases and J 4 bases, leaving 5 bases between the germline ends. CDR3 length: 12 residues. The DNA of the CDR3 is TGTGCCATCAGTGCTGGCGGAAACACCATATATTTT. Protein: CAISAGGNTIYF.

The gene calls are TRBV7-2 and TRBJ1-5, with D maybe TRBD1 (5 bases). V dropped 5 bases and J dropped 7 bases, with 12 bases sitting between them. Germline V gene data show CDR1 as SGHTA and CDR2 as FQGNSA. The CDR3 runs to 13 residues. CDR3 amino acids: CASSVRAAQPQHF. The DNA for the CDR3 is TGTGCCAGCAGCGTCAGGGCGGCGCAGCCCCAGCATTTT.

The rearrangement joins TRBV28 to TRBJ2-5; 9 bases match TRBD1. The CDR3 is made up of 16 amino acids. The J segment lost 2 bases and the V segment lost 6 bases, leaving 10 bases of the junction unmatched. Germline CDR1 MDHEN, CDR2 SYDVKM. For the CDR3, the DNA is TGTGCCAGCAGATATGGGACAGGGAAGAGTCAAGAGACCCAGTACTTC. Its protein product is CASRYGTGKSQETQYF.

This chain joins TRBV7-2 and TRBJ1-1; 9 bases map to TRBD1. The CDR3 has 15 residues. Germline V CDR1 and CDR2: SGHTA, FQGNSA. V lost 5 bases to trimming and J lost 4 bases; unmatched junction nucleotides: 8. CDR3: CASSAQQGASTEAFF. The CDR3 DNA reads TGTGCCAGCAGCGCACAACAGGGGGCTAGCACTGAAGCTTTCTTT.

The CDR3, as DNA: TGTGCCAGCAGCGAGGGGACAGGGACGTCCTACGAGCAGTACTTC. The encoded protein is CASSEGTGTSYEQYF. The chain joins TRBV9 to TRBJ2-7, with 9 nucleotides matching TRBD1. After removal of 3 bases from V and 1 base from J, the junction contained 5 bases not matched to a gene. This CDR3 region has 15 residues. CDR1 SGDLS and CDR2 YYNGEE come from the germline V gene.

J is TRBJ2-7 and V is TRBV5-5; maybe TRBD2 (5 bases). V lost 0 bases, J lost 0 bases, and 10 bases lay in between. The CDR3 consists of 15 residues. Germline loops: CDR1 SGHKS, CDR2 YYEKEE (reference sequence). CDR3 DNA: TGTGCCAGCAGCTTGGACAGCGGACCCTCCTACGAGCAGTACTTC. Amino acid sequence: CASSLDSGPSYEQYF. Based on the CDR3 plus reference TRBV5-5 and TRBJ2-7, the full variable domain is DAGVTQSPTHLIKTRGQQVTLRCSPISGHKSVSWYQQVLGQGPQFIFQYYEKEERGRGNFPDRFSARQFPNYSSELNVNALLLGDSALYLCASSLDSGPSYEQYFGPGTRLTVT.

This sequence joins TRBV9 and TRBJ2-5; unclear D gene. Germline values: CDR1 SGDLS, CDR2 YYNGEE. This CDR3 region has 14 residues. V lost 0 bases and J lost 2, with 8 bases in between. The CDR3 loop is CASSVASRQETQYF. The CDR3 DNA reads TGTGCCAGCAGCGTAGCGTCTAGGCAAGAGACCCAGTACTTC.

This clone was recorded only once. The chain employs TRBV6-1 and TRBJ1-5, with D possibly matching TRBD1 (6 bases). Germline V gene lookup returns CDR1 MNHNS and CDR2 SASEGT. Trimming removed 1 base at V and 2 bases at J, with 12 bases between. The CDR3 consists of 16 residues. CDR3 nucleotide sequence: TGTGCCAGCAGTGAAGGTACAGGGTTGGGCAATCAGCCCCAGCATTTT. Amino acids: CASSEGTGLGNQPQHF.

J is TRBJ1-2 and V is TRBV6-1, with 7 bases matching TRBD1. There are 15 residues in the CDR3. Germline V lookup: CDR1 MNHNS, CDR2 SASEGT. V shed 3 bases, J shed 1 base, and the junction held 5 bases outside the gene matches. The CDR3 here is CASSEEGAINYGYTF. The CDR3 bases are TGTGCCAGCAGTGAGGAGGGGGCCATTAACTATGGCTACACCTTC.

This clone was detected only a few times. V gene TRBV4-1 combines with J gene TRBJ2-7; 8 bases match TRBD2. Germline V lookup: CDR1 MGHRA, CDR2 YSYEKL. The CDR3 totals 16 residues. Losses at the gene ends were 4 bases for V and 5 bases for J; bases not matched to a gene: 13. The CDR3 coding sequence is TGCGCCAGCAGCCCATCCTGGACTAGCATTGAGGACGAGCAGTACTTC. This codes for CASSPSWTSIEDEQYF.

This chain connects TRBV9 to TRBJ2-1, with D possibly being TRBD2 (6 bases). The V end was cut by 4 bases, the J end by 5 bases, with 25 bases between. This CDR3 comprises 18 residues. The germline V gene has CDR1 SGDLS and CDR2 YYNGEE. The chain's CDR3 is CASSSPIWYSGVNNEQFF. In DNA form, the CDR3 reads TGTGCCAGCAGCTCCCCAATTTGGTATAGCGGAGTAAACAATGAGCAGTTCTTC.

This clone appeared once. This sequence joins TRBV29-1 and TRBJ1-1; TRBD1 might be the D (5 bases). There are 11 residues in the CDR3. Germline values: CDR1 SQVTM, CDR2 ANQGSEA. Here the CDR3 DNA reads TGCATAGCGGACATGAACACTGAAGCTTTCTTT. As protein: CIADMNTEAFF.

This clone has just a few counts. This chain connects TRBV7-2 to TRBJ2-1; TRBD1 agrees at 11 bases. The trim removed 5 bases at V and 9 bases at J, leaving 6 bases unmatched. From germline, CDR1 is SGHTA and CDR2 FQGNSA. The CDR3 has 14 amino acids. CDR3 region: CASSPDRGHSEQFF. In DNA, the CDR3 is TGTGCCAGCAGCCCGGACAGGGGGCACAGTGAGCAGTTCTTC. Looking up the rest from reference TRBV7-2 and TRBJ2-1 gives the full variable domain: GAGVSQSPSNKVTEKGKDVELRCDPISGHTALYWYRQSLGQGLEFLIYFQGNSAPDKSGLPSDRFSAERTGGSVSTLTIQRTQQEDSAVYLCASSPDRGHSEQFFGPGTRLTVL.

This sequence joins TRBV7-6 and TRBJ2-1; D not resolved. Germline V gene lookup returns CDR1 SGHVS and CDR2 FNYEAQ. The CDR3 runs 13 residues. Trimming removed 1 base from V and 6 bases from J, with 7 bases in between. CDR3 in amino acids: CASSLGSSNEQFF. In DNA form, the CDR3 reads TGTGCCAGCAGCTTAGGTTCTAGCAATGAGCAGTTCTTC. Full variable domain (missing parts from reference TRBV7-6 and TRBJ2-1): GAGVSQSPRYKVTKRGQDVALRCDPISGHVSLYWYRQALGQGPEFLTYFNYEAQQDKSGLPNDRFSAERPEGSISTLTIQRTEQRDSAMYRCASSLGSSNEQFFGPGTRLTVL.

The chain uses TRBV7-2 and TRBJ1-1; 8 bases agree with TRBD1. The germline V gene has CDR1 SGHTA and CDR2 FQGNSA. V shed 6 bases and J 2 bases; nucleotides not matched to a gene: 8. The CDR3 is 15 residues long. CDR3 residues: CASSRTTGANTEAFF. For the CDR3, the DNA is TGTGCCAGCAGTAGAACGACAGGGGCAAACACTGAAGCTTTCTTT.

This clone was found a few times. The V gene is TRBV7-9, the J gene TRBJ1-4; TRBD1 is a possible D gene (6 bases). CDR1 and CDR2 from the germline V gene are SEHNR and FQNEAQ (reference sequence). CDR3 length: 15 residues. V was trimmed by 5 bases and J by 4 bases, leaving 14 bases between them. Here the CDR3 DNA reads TGTGCCAGCAGCGACTACAGGGATTATAATGAAAAACTGTTTTTT. Translated, it gives CASSDYRDYNEKLFF.

This clone was counted once. The rearrangement joins TRBV18 to TRBJ1-2; TRBD1 is a possible D gene (5 bases). This CDR3 is 14 amino acids long. Germline V gene sequence: CDR1 KGHSH, CDR2 LQKENI. Trimming took off 2 bases at V and 10 bases at J, with 17 bases between the two ends. The CDR3 DNA is TGTGCCAGCTCACCAAATCGGCAGGGCCACCACTACACCTTC. Its protein product is CASSPNRQGHHYTF. The full variable domain, rest sourced from reference TRBV18 and TRBJ1-2, is NAGVMQNPRHLVRRRGQEARLRCSPMKGHSHVYWYRQLPEEGLKFMVYLQKENIIDESGMPKERFSAEFPKEGPSILRIQQVVRGDSAAYFCASSPNRQGHHYTFGSGTRLTVV.

The chain carries TRBV29-1 and TRBJ2-7; D uncertain. V lost 4 bases to trimming and J lost 3 bases, with 10 bases between them. The CDR3 consists of 12 residues. Germline CDR1 is SQVTM and CDR2 is ANQGSEA. This chain's CDR3 is CSVGDWSYEQYF. The DNA of the CDR3 is TGCAGCGTTGGAGATTGGAGCTACGAGCAGTACTTC.